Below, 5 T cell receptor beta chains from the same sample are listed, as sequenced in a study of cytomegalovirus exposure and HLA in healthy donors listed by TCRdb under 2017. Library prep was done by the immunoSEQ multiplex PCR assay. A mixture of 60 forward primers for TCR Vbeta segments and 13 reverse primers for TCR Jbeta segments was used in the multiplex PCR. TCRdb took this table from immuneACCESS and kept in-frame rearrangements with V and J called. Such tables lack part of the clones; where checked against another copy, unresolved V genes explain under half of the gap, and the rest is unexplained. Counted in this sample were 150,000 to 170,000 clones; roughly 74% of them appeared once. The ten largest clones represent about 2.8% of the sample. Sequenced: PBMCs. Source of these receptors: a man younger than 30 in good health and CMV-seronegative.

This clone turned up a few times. The CDR3 DNA reads TGTGCCAGCAGTTTAATCGGGACACCGACCGAGCAGTTCTTC. It yields the protein CASSLIGTPTEQFF. The chain combines TRBV27 with TRBJ2-1; TRBD1 might be the D (6 bases). The CDR3 totals 14 residues. V lost 2 bases, J lost 10 bases, and 15 bases lay in between. Germline V CDR1 and CDR2: MNHEY, SMNVEV (reference sequence).

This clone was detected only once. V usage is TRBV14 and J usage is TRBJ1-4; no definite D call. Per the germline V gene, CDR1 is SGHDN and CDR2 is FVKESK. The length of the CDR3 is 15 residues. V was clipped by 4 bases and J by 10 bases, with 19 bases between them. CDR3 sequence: CASSPLGNAMGKLFF. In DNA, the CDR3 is TGTGCCAGCAGCCCCCTCGGGAATGCAATGGGAAAACTGTTTTTT.

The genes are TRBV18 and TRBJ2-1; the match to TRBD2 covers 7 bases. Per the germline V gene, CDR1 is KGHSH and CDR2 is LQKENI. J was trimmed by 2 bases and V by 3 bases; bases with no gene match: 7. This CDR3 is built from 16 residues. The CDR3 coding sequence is TGTGCCAGCTCACCGAAGGCTAGCGGAACCTACAATGAGCAGTTCTTC. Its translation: CASSPKASGTYNEQFF.

CDR3: CASSVRDTQPPDTQYF. CDR3 nucleotides: TGTGCCAGCAGCGTCCGGGACACACAACCTCCGGATACGCAGTATTTT. The chain uses TRBV7-9 and TRBJ2-3; tentatively, D is TRBD1 (6 bases). CDR3 length: 16 amino acids. Germline CDR1 SEHNR, CDR2 FQNEAQ (reference sequence). V lost 5 bases to trimming and J lost 6 bases, with 21 bases between them.

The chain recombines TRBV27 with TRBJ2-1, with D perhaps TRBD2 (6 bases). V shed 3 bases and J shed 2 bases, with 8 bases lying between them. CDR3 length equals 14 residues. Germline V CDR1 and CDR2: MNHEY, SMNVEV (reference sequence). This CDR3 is CASSFGGTYNEQFF. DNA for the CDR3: TGTGCCAGCAGTTTTGGCGGGACCTACAATGAGCAGTTCTTC.